Sequencing of this T cell receptor (beta chain) was carried out in a study of blood T cell repertoires in COVID-19 (dated by TCRdb to about 2020). In terms of the full investigation: Collaborator samples came from the United States, Italy and Spain and covered acute and convalescent phases of COVID-19. The prospective study material was composed of cDNA or gDNA derived from T cells, B-cell-depleted T cells, or PBMCs. The dataset comprised deeply sampled blood TCRbeta repertoires from subjects exposed to, actively infected with, or recovered from COVID-19. The repertoires were released in a freely available public database intended as a resource for research on the immune response to SARS-CoV-2. The samples were drawn from the first 160 participants of the ongoing ImmuneRACE study and from some 1,300 subjects provided by 6 global collaborators. Sample metadata almost always included a de-identified subject ID, COVID-19 status, age in years and sex. HLA class I and class II types, where available, came from metadata supplied by the sample provider rather than from assay-based typing.

TCRbeta CDR3 regions were amplified from genomic DNA by means of the immunoSEQ Assay, a bias-controlled multiplex PCR. In the original analysis: The number of nucleated cells in each sample was estimated by amplification of reference gene primers within the assay. Sequence reads were collapsed and filtered to measure the absolute abundance of every unique TCRbeta CDR3 rearrangement. For each sample, productive Simpson clonality was calculated as the square root of Simpson's diversity index over productive rearrangements. This is the immuneACCESS table as TCRdb keeps it, with only in-frame sequences that have V and J called. A part of the clones is gone; compared with another copy, unresolved V genes explain less than half, and the rest is unexplained. V and J calls and clone size are those listed in that table; D and trimming were worked out from the DNA. The table for this sample lists about 85,000 clones; roughly three quarters of them were counted only once. Around 10% of the sample is in the top ten clones.

Each collaborating institution followed its own protocols to collect whole blood in K2EDTA tubes. For TCRbeta analysis, collaborators shipped samples in one of three forms: frozen whole blood, isolated PBMCs, or DNA extracted from either of those sample types. Broad study findings and their caveats: The amount of clinical and demographic metadata varied by source and participant and was provided uncurated.

Per the germline V gene, MDHEN is the CDR1 and SYDVKM is the CDR2. The CDR3 runs 11 residues from the cysteine to the phenylalanine. Only the CDR3 portion is preserved as DNA: 33 bases, with reading frame beginning at the first base. Relative to germline, V is 5 bases shorter and J is 7 bases shorter, with 8 bases between their ends. In its sample, this clone was seen once. What antigen it recognizes has not been identified. Base-call qualities are not available, and no considerably larger clone is one nucleotide away. Rearrangement joined TRBV28 to TRBJ1-1; the D segment could be TRBD1, given 5 matching bases. The sequencing sample was made of peripheral blood. This TCR derives from a man between 65 and 80 years old with acute or convalescent COVID-19. The DNA sequence is TGTGCCAGCAGTGTACAGGTTGAAGCTTTCTTT. Translated, it reads CASSVQVEAFF.